The source of this TCR beta chain is a study of T cell repertoires in cytomegalovirus infection. Study-wide context: From public TCR beta signatures came an indication of both CMV infection and matching HLA type. General study points: Within the response measured ex vivo, HLA-C-restricted CMV-specific TCR beta clonotypes were dominant. Carriers of CMV plus the relevant HLA were identified by cumulative public TCR beta family frequency.

About this clonotype: What it binds is not known.

Using its own MiXCR run on the reads, TCRdb lists one record per CDR3 protein. Of approximately 140,000 distinct CDR3 sequences listed, about 24% were seen once; the top ten hold 30% to 40%. CDR1 and CDR2 (germline): SGHKS, YYEKEE (reference sequence). The CDR3 length is 15 residues. V was clipped by 2 bases and J by 6 bases; unmatched bases: 5. This rearrangement joins TRBV5-5 to TRBJ2-1, with TRBD2 matching over 10 bases. The clonotype originates from a human donor in good health (CMV status not recorded). Some clones in this sample may be carry-over from other donors' samples. Sequencing used PBMCs, sequenced either directly or after in vitro stimulation (not recorded which). DNA of the CDR3: TGTGCCAGCAGCTTACGGCTAGCGGGAGCCAATGAGCAGTTCTTC. It yields the protein CASSLRLAGANEQFF.